This TCR beta chain was recorded in a study of blood T cell repertoires in COVID-19 (dated by TCRdb to about 2020). Looking at the study overall: The collaborator samples originated in the United States, Italy and Spain and spanned the acute and convalescent phases of COVID-19. Where available, HLA class I and class II types were taken from metadata supplied by the sample provider and were not determined by assay-based typing. The repertoires were released in a freely available public database meant as a resource for research on the immune response to SARS-CoV-2. The samples were drawn from two sources: the first 160 participants of the ongoing ImmuneRACE study, and 1,200 or so subjects contributed by 6 global collaborators. The material from the prospective study consisted of cDNA or gDNA derived from T cells, B-cell-depleted T cells, or PBMCs. Subjects who had been exposed to COVID-19, were actively infected with it, or had recovered from it provided the deeply sampled blood TCRbeta repertoires that made up the dataset. A de-identified subject ID, COVID-19 status, age in years and sex were almost always included in the sample metadata. The research as a whole found: The amount of clinical and demographic metadata varied by source and participant and was provided uncurated.

Notes on this clone: The clone's antigen remains unknown. Per-base quality was not reported, and no clone a single base away is much larger than it.

TCRbeta CDR3 regions were amplified from genomic DNA using the immunoSEQ Assay, a bias-controlled multiplex PCR. The published analysis was carried out like this. The number of nucleated cells in each sample was estimated from the amplification of reference gene primers within the assay. Sequence reads were collapsed and filtered to measure the absolute abundance of every unique TCRbeta CDR3 rearrangement. For each sample, productive Simpson clonality was calculated by taking the square root of Simpson's diversity index across productive rearrangements. TCRdb holds this immuneACCESS table with in-frame rearrangements only. Some clones are missing; in checked studies, unresolved V genes explain under half, and the rest has no known cause. The V and J calls and clone size come from that table; D and trimming were worked out from the DNA. Present in this sample are roughly 70,000 clones, more than 75% of which were seen just once. 1.1% to 1.5% of the sample goes to the ten largest clones.

Collaborating institutions collected whole blood in K2EDTA tubes following their own protocols. For TCRbeta analysis, collaborators shipped samples as frozen whole blood, isolated PBMCs, or DNA extracted from either of those sample types. From the cysteine through the phenylalanine, the CDR3 covers 12 amino acids. Just CDR3 DNA is preserved here, 36 bases in frame from base 1. Between the V and J ends, shortened by 7 bases and 5 bases respectively, the junction contains 12 bases. CDR1 and CDR2 were assigned from the germline V gene as SNHLY and FYNNEI. The TCR originated in a human donor in a cohort sampled during active COVID-19. The V and J segments used are TRBV2 and TRBJ2-7; the D gene identity is not certain. Sequencing was done on a sample of peripheral blood. The nucleotide sequence is given as TGTGCCAGCACCTTTCAGGTCAACGAGCAGTACTTC. It codes for CASTFQVNEQYF.